This paragraph reports one TCR beta chain. The antigen remains unidentified. The CDR3 is 14 residues long. The germline gives CDR1 MDHEN, CDR2 SYDVKM. The V end was cut by 3 bases, the J end by 11 bases, with 19 bases between. This sample was taken from a study of beta chain features in type 1 diabetes. Sequencing targeted expressed TCRB transcripts, as all isolated RNA had been reverse transcribed. Sequencing was performed with immunoSEQ multiplex PCR; in TCRdb, only in-frame clones are kept and a portion is missing. The data contain some 200,000 clones, approximately 16% of them singletons. Study results and caveats: All four CD4+ subsets from Type 1 diabetes patients carried moderately but significantly shorter TCRB CDR3s.

The source material was naive CD4+ T cells from blood. The source of this sequence is a man aged 25 to 40 with type 1 diabetes. The chain links TRBV28 to TRBJ2-5; a weak D match, TRBD1 (5 bases). The CDR3 DNA reads TGTGCCAGCAGTTTGATTTGGGTTCGGGCAGGGCAGTACTTC. Protein: CASSLIWVRAGQYF.